This T cell receptor (beta chain) was recorded in a study of CD4 T cells in relation to SARS-CoV-2 and coronaviruses. Study-wide background: Controls used an HIV-1 Nef peptide pool or no peptide. Broader study findings: Crossreactivity was assessed only for spike protein, not other viral proteins.

CD4+ T cells from unexposed donors were obtained before the COVID-19 pandemic (2011-2018). CD4+ T cells were isolated from the cells after less than 13 days of culture. Profiling relied on immunoSEQ multiplex PCR, and the TCRdb table lists in-frame clones only, not all of them. The sample records about 24,000 clones, under 80% being singletons. On this clone itself: The antigen is undetermined.

Germline V gene data show CDR1 as SGHRS and CDR2 as YFSETQ. The CDR3 covers 13 residues. Trimming left V 0 bases short and J 4 bases short, with 4 bases between. The clonotype was recovered from a human donor in good health. The chain is built from TRBV5-1 and TRBJ2-2; no reliable D call. The sequenced material came from CD4+ T cells from PBMCs, cultured in vitro. CDR3 in DNA: TGCGCCAGCAGCTTGGTCTTCACCGGGGAGCTGTTTTTT. Protein product: CASSLVFTGELFF.